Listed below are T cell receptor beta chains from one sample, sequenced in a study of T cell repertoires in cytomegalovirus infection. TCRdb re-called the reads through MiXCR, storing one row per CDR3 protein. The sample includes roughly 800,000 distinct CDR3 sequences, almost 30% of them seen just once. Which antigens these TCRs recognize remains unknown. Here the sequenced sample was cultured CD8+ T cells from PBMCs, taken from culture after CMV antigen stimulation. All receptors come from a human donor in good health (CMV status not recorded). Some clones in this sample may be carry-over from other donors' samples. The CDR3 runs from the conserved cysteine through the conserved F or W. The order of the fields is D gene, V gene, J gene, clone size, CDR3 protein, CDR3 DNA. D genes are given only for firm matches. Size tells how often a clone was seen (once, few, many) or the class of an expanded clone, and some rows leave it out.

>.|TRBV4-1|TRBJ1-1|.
CASSQARGAFF
TGTGCCAGCAGCCAAGCCCGGGGAGCTTTCTTT
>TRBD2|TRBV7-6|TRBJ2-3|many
CASSLAGAPGDTQYF
TGTGCCAGCAGCCTAGCGGGGGCTCCGGGAGATACGCAGTATTTT
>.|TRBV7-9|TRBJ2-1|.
CASSFPGTSRNEQFF
TGTGCCAGCAGCTTCCCCGGGACATCGCGAAATGAGCAGTTCTTC
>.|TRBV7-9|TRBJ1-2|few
CASSSLGDWGYGYTF
TGTGCCAGCAGCTCCCTGGGGGATTGGGGATATGGCTACACCTTC
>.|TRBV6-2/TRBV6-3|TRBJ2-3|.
CASRHGGGYTDTQYF
TGTGCCAGCCGTCATGGAGGGGGTTACACAGATACGCAGTATTTT
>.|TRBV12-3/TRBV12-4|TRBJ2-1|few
CASIGTPGGPAQFF
TGTGCCAGCATCGGGACACCTGGGGGACCGGCGCAGTTCTTC
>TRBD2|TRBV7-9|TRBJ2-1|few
CASSLGAGGNYNEQFF
TGTGCCAGCAGCTTAGGGGCGGGGGGGAACTACAATGAGCAGTTCTTC
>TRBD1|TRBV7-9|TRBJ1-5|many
CASSRTGDEGINQPQHF
TGTGCCAGCAGCCGGACAGGGGATGAGGGTATCAATCAGCCCCAGCATTTT
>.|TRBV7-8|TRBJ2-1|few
CASSLVGTGASYNEQFF
TGTGCCAGCAGCTTAGTCGGGACGGGGGCCTCCTACAATGAGCAGTTCTTC
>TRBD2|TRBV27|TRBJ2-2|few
CASSPVGGVAGGANTGELFF
TGTGCCAGCAGCCCAGTGGGGGGAGTAGCGGGGGGGGCGAACACCGGGGAGCTGTTTTTT
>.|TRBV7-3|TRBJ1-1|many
CASSLEASAEAFF
TGTGCCAGCAGCTTAGAGGCATCGGCTGAAGCTTTCTTT
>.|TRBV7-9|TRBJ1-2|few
CASSLVRGVYGYTF
TGTGCCAGCAGCTTAGTCCGGGGAGTCTATGGCTACACCTTC
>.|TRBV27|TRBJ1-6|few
CASSAMDPLLDSPLHF
TGTGCCAGCAGTGCCATGGATCCATTACTTGATTCACCCCTCCACTTT
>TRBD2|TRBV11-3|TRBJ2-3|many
CASSPGGKLAGDTQYF
TGTGCCAGCAGCCCCGGGGGGAAACTTGCAGGAGATACGCAGTATTTT
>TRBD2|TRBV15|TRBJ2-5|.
CATSRSTSGEETQYF
TGTGCCACCAGCAGATCGACTAGCGGGGAGGAGACCCAGTACTTC
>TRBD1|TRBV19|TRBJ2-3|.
CASRPRGREDTQYF
TGTGCCAGTAGACCCAGGGGGCGCGAGGATACGCAGTATTTT
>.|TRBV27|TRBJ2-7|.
CASSLKAGSYEQYF
TGTGCCAGCAGTTTAAAGGCCGGATCCTACGAGCAGTACTTC
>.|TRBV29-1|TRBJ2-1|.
CSVDGTYEQFF
TGCAGCGTTGATGGGACTTATGAGCAGTTCTTC
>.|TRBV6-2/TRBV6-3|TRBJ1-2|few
CASRYGILDGYTF
TGTGCCAGCAGATACGGGATTTTGGATGGCTACACCTTC
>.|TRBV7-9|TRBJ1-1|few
CASSSEGITEAFF
TGTGCCAGCAGCTCGGAGGGGATCACTGAAGCTTTCTTT
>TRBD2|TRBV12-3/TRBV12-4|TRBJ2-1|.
CASSFAPAGGPRDEQFF
TGTGCCAGCAGTTTTGCCCCAGCGGGGGGGCCTAGGGATGAGCAGTTCTTC
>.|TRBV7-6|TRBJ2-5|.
CASSSSGGDRETQYF
TGTGCCAGCAGCTCTAGTGGGGGAGACAGAGAGACCCAGTACTTC
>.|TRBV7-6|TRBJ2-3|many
CASSVYNTDTQYF
TGTGCCAGCAGCGTTTACAACACAGATACGCAGTATTTT
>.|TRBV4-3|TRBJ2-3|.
CASSQGSAGAPLSTQYF
TGCGCCAGCAGCCAAGGCTCTGCGGGGGCCCCCCTGAGCACGCAGTATTTT
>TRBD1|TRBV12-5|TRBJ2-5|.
CASSRSPPGQGEETQYF
TGTGCTAGTTCGAGGAGCCCCCCGGGACAGGGTGAAGAGACCCAGTACTTC
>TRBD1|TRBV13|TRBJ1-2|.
CASSLGDRGEYGYTF
TGTGCCAGCAGCTTAGGAGACAGGGGGGAATATGGCTACACCTTC
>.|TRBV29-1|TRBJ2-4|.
CSVRVLENIQYF
TGCAGCGTTAGGGTTTTAGAAAACATTCAGTACTTC
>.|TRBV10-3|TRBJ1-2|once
CAISEFPKEGPARYGYTF
TGTGCCATCAGTGAGTTCCCGAAGGAAGGACCAGCCCGCTATGGCTACACCTTC
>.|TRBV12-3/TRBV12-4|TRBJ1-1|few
CASRQGGWTEAFF
TGTGCCAGCAGACAGGGCGGGTGGACTGAAGCTTTCTTT
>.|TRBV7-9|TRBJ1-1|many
CASSLVRTSAEPEAFF
TGTGCCAGCAGCTTAGTTCGGACGTCGGCGGAACCTGAAGCTTTCTTT
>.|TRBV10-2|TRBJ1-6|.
CASSDDGNHNSPLHF
TGCGCCAGCAGTGACGACGGCAACCATAATTCACCCCTCCACTTT
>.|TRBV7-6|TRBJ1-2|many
CASSLDGGLYGYTF
TGTGCCAGCAGCTTAGATGGGGGCCTCTATGGCTACACCTTC
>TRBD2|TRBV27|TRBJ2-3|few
CASSLLSGLAGDTDTQYF
TGTGCCAGCAGTTTGCTCTCTGGACTAGCGGGCGACACAGATACGCAGTATTTT
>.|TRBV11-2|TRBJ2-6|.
CASSSYTSGANVLTF
TGTGCCAGCAGCTCTTACACCTCTGGGGCCAACGTCCTGACTTTC
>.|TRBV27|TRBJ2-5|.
CASGAGQGWETQYF
TGTGCCAGCGGCGCAGGGCAGGGATGGGAGACCCAGTACTTC
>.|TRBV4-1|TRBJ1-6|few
CASSQDNGIWPLHF
TGCGCCAGCAGCCAAGATAACGGGATATGGCCCCTCCACTTT
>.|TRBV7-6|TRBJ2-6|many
CASSLGGLRANVLTF
TGTGCCAGCAGCTTAGGTGGGTTACGGGCCAACGTCCTGACTTTC
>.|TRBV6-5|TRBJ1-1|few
CASSYSGSGNTEAFF
TGTGCCAGCAGTTACTCGGGGTCGGGGAACACTGAAGCTTTCTTT